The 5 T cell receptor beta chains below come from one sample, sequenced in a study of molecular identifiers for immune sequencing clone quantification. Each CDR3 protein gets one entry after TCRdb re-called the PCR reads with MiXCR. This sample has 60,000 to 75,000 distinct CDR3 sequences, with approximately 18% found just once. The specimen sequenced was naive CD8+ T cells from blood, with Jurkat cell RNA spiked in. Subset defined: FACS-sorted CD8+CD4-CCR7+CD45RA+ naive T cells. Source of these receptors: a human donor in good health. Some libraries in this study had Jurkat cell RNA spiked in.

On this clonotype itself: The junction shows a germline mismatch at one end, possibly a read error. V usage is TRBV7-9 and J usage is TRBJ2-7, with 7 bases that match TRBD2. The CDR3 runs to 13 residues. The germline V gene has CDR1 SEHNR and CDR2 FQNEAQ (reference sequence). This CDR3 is CASRPDGDYELYF. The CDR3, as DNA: TGTGCCAGCAGACCGGACGGGGACTACGAGCTGTACTTC.

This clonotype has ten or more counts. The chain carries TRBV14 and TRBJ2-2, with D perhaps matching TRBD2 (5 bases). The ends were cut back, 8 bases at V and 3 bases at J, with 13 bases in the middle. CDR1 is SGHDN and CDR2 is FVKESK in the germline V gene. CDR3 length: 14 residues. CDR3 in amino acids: CASSGIIYTGELFF. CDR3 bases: TGTGCCAGCTCGGGGATCATATACACCGGGGAGCTGTTTTTT.

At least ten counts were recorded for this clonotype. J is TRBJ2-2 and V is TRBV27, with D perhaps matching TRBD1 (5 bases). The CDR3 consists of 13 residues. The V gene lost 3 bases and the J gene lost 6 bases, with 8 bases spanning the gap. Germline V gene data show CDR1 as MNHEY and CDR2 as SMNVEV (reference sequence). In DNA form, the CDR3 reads TGTGCCAGCAGTTTGGGGCCTTCCGGGGAGCTGTTTTTT. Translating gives CASSLGPSGELFF.

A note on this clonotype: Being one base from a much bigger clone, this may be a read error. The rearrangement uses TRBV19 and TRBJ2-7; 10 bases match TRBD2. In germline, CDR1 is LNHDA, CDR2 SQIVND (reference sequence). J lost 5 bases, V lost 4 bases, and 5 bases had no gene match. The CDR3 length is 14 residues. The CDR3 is CASSTSSGSHEQYF. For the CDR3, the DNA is TGTGCCAGTAGTACGTCTAGCGGGAGCCACGAGCAGTACTTC.

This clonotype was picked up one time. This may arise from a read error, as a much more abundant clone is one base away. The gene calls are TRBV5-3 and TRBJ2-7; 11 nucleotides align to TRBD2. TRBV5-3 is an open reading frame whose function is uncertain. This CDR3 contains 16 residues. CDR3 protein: CASSLAPGLAEYEQYV. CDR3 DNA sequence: TGTGCCAGCAGCTTGGCGCCGGGACTAGCGGAGTACGAGCAGTACGTC.